This T cell receptor beta chain was sequenced for a study of T-cell reconstitution after alpha-beta-depleted transplantation in children. The germline V gene encodes CDR1 MNHNS and CDR2 SASEGT. There are 15 residues in the CDR3. J lost 6 bases, V lost 4 bases, and 6 bases had no gene match. The TCRbeta library was prepared with unique molecular identifiers. TCRdb redid the calling of the PCR reads with MiXCR, one entry per CDR3 protein. The repertoire consists of about 440,000 distinct CDR3 sequences, with around two fifths occurring once and the leading ten covering roughly 27%. The genes are TRBV6-1 and TRBJ1-2; 12 nucleotides match TRBD1. This clonotype was sampled from a girl aged 2 to 10 with aplastic anemia, due to receive a stem cell transplant. The sequencing here drew on PBMCs, taken before TCRalphabeta/CD19-depleted stem cell transplant. For the CDR3, the DNA is TGTGCCAGCAGTGTGGGACAGGGGGCGTCAGATGGCTACACCTTC. Its translation is CASSVGQGASDGYTF.